The next 2 T cell receptor beta chains were all read from a single sample in a study of blood T cell repertoires in COVID-19. TCRdb's table, derived via immunoSEQ multiplex PCR, lists solely in-frame clones and lacks some. The data show about 330,000 clones, roughly 90% seen once. Specimen: PBMCs or T cells enriched from blood (not recorded which). The receptors derive from a woman in her 30s who had recovered from COVID-19.

This chain links TRBV7-2 with TRBJ2-7; D not resolved. V was pared by 2 bases and J by 2 bases, with 13 bases between. The CDR3 extends over 15 amino acids. CDR1 SGHTA and CDR2 FQGNSA come from the germline V gene. The CDR3 nucleotides are TGTGCCAGCAGCTTACTTTCAGCAGGCCCCTACGAGCAGTACTTC. This gives the protein CASSLLSAGPYEQYF.

The rearrangement joins TRBV6-4 to TRBJ1-1; D ambiguous. Per the germline V gene, CDR1 is MRHNA and CDR2 is SNTAGT. The CDR3 loop spans 13 amino acids. The germline V and J ends were trimmed by 6 bases and 1 base, with 9 bases remaining between them. Here the CDR3 reads CASSLTRNTEAFF. The CDR3 DNA reads as TGTGCCAGCAGCCTGACAAGGAACACTGAAGCTTTCTTT.